One sample yielded the 25 T cell receptor beta chains listed below, sequenced in a study of T cell responses to AZD1222 COVID-19 vaccine. Produced via immunoSEQ multiplex PCR; TCRdb's table is partial and in-frame only. The table shows under 150,000 clones, with approximately 91% occurring only once. The sequencing here drew on peripheral blood, taken 28 days after the second AZD1222 dose. The source of these receptors is an adult who received the AZD1222 COVID-19 vaccine.

Written as DNA, the CDR3 is TGTGCCAGCAGTTTAACTAGCTCCTACGAGCAGTACTTC. It specifies CASSLTSSYEQYF. V and J are TRBV27 and TRBJ2-7, with D possibly being TRBD2 (5 bases). The CDR3 sequence is 13 residues long. CDR1 and CDR2 from the germline V gene are MNHEY and SMNVEV (reference sequence). Trimming stripped 2 bases from V and 0 bases from J, with 5 bases between.

This chain links TRBV28 with TRBJ1-4; D is possibly TRBD1 (5 bases). From germline, CDR1 is MDHEN and CDR2 SYDVKM. V was trimmed by 5 bases and J by 12 bases, leaving 10 bases between them. CDR3 size: 11 residues. DNA of the CDR3: TGTGCCAGCAGTAAGACCAGGGAACTGTTTTTT. It encodes CASSKTRELFF.

The chain carries TRBV30 and TRBJ2-7, with 7 bases matching TRBD1. From germline, CDR1 is GTSNPN and CDR2 SVGIG (reference sequence). The CDR3 sequence is 14 residues long. Trimming removed 4 bases from V and 9 bases from J; junction bases left unmatched: 15. The CDR3 nucleotides read TGTGCCTGGATTCCCCCGAGGGACAGAGGATTGCAGTACTTC. It specifies CAWIPPRDRGLQYF.

This chain uses TRBV7-8 with TRBJ2-7; 10 bases map to TRBD1. The CDR3 totals 15 residues. After removal of 5 bases from V and 0 bases from J, the junction contained 4 bases not matched to a gene. The germline V gene has CDR1 SGHVS and CDR2 FQNEAQ. The CDR3 coding sequence is TGTGCCAGCAGCCGGGGACAGGGGCTCTCCTACGAGCAGTACTTC. It yields the protein CASSRGQGLSYEQYF.

This chain joins TRBV3-1 (or the pseudogene TRBV3-2) and TRBJ2-7; D unresolved. The V and J ends lost 1 base and 0 bases respectively, with 10 bases between them. Germline V gene lookup returns CDR1 LGHDT and CDR2 YNNKEL (reference sequence). There are 15 residues in the CDR3. The CDR3 sequence: CASSQGSLSSYEQYF. In nucleotides, the CDR3 is TGTGCCAGCAGCCAAGGATCCCTGAGCTCCTACGAGCAGTACTTC.

This chain uses TRBV18 with TRBJ2-5; perhaps D is TRBD1 or TRBD2 (7 bases each). The CDR3 is 13 amino acids. V was shortened by 8 bases and J by 0 bases, with 10 bases between the two germline ends. CDR1 and CDR2 (germline): KGHSH, LQKENI. The CDR3, as DNA: TGTGCCAGCGCAGGGGGGGACCAAGAGACCCAGTACTTC. This translates into CASAGGDQETQYF.

This clone was counted once. The rearrangement uses TRBV7-8 and TRBJ1-1, with D tentatively TRBD1 (6 bases). The CDR3 covers 12 residues. The germline gives CDR1 SGHVS, CDR2 FQNEAQ. The ends were cut back, 5 bases at V and 11 bases at J, with 15 bases in the middle. The CDR3 DNA follows: TGTGCCAGCAGCGTGACAGGTTCGGGGGCTTTCTTT. Translated: CASSVTGSGAFF.

The chain carries TRBV19 and TRBJ1-3; 7 bases line up with TRBD1. J was trimmed by 1 base and V by 7 bases; bases with no gene match: 7. In germline, CDR1 is LNHDA, CDR2 SQIVND (reference sequence). The CDR3 is 15 residues long. For the CDR3, the DNA is TGTGCCAGTACGGACAGGCCAAAATCTGGAAACACCATATATTTT. This sequence encodes CASTDRPKSGNTIYF.

The chain combines TRBV4-1 with TRBJ1-1; 9 bases match TRBD1. This CDR3 has 14 amino acids. Per the germline V gene, CDR1 is MGHRA and CDR2 is YSYEKL. The trim removed 4 bases at V and 5 bases at J, leaving 5 bases unmatched. The CDR3 region is CASSLRQGGTEAFF. The CDR3 nucleotides are TGCGCCAGCAGCCTTCGACAGGGGGGAACTGAAGCTTTCTTT.

The chain carries TRBV19 and TRBJ1-2; maybe TRBD1 (6 bases). The CDR3 sequence is 15 residues long. Germline V gives CDR1 LNHDA, CDR2 SQIVND (reference sequence). Trimming took 5 bases from V and 3 from J, leaving 16 bases between them. The CDR3 loop is CASSPQGRDDYGYTF. In DNA, the CDR3 is TGTGCCAGTAGTCCCCAGGGGAGGGACGACTATGGCTACACCTTC.

CDR3: CASRQGAASYGYTF. CDR3 DNA sequence: TGTGCCAGCAGGCAGGGGGCTGCTAGCTATGGCTACACCTTC. The chain carries TRBV3-1 (or the pseudogene TRBV3-2) and TRBJ1-2; 8 nucleotides line up with TRBD1. This CDR3 region has 14 residues. Germline loops: CDR1 LGHDT, CDR2 YNNKEL (reference sequence). The J segment lost 4 bases and the V segment lost 6 bases, leaving 7 bases of the junction unmatched.

This clone was counted once. The V and J genes are TRBV9 and TRBJ2-5, with 7 nucleotides matching TRBD1. Germline CDR1 is SGDLS and CDR2 is YYNGEE. V was clipped by 0 bases and J by 5 bases; unmatched bases: 7. This CDR3 has 15 amino acids. CDR3 sequence reads: CASSVVLGGLETQYF. The CDR3 region has the DNA TGTGCCAGCAGCGTAGTTTTAGGGGGCTTGGAGACCCAGTACTTC. Complete variable domain (other parts from reference TRBV9 and TRBJ2-5): DSGVTQTPKHLITATGQRVTLRCSPRSGDLSVYWYQQSLDQGLQFLIQYYNGEERAKGNILERFSAQQFPDLHSELNLSSLELGDSALYFCASSVVLGGLETQYFGPGTRLLVL.

V usage is TRBV6-5 and J usage is TRBJ2-3; D is tentatively TRBD1 or TRBD2 (6 bases each). Per germline, CDR1 MNHEY and CDR2 SVGAGI. V lost 7 bases to trimming and J lost 9 bases, with 20 bases between them. CDR3 length: 14 residues. CDR3 sequence reads: CASTQGGSLGTQYF. The DNA for the CDR3 is TGTGCCAGCACCCAAGGGGGGTCCCTCGGCACGCAGTATTTT.

The chain links TRBV6-4 to TRBJ2-4; TRBD1 agrees at 10 bases. CDR3 length: 13 residues. Germline-derived CDR1 and CDR2 are MRHNA and SNTAGT. The junction had 4 bases not matched to a gene; V was cut back by 6 bases and J by 8 bases. The CDR3, as DNA: TGTGCCAGCAGCCGGACAGGGGGGGACATTCAGTACTTC. Amino acid sequence: CASSRTGGDIQYF.

This chain uses TRBV4-1 with TRBJ1-1; a weak D match, TRBD1 (5 bases). The V gene's germline CDR1 is MGHRA and CDR2 YSYEKL. The germline V and J ends were trimmed by 7 bases and 3 bases, with 12 bases remaining between them. CDR3 size: 13 residues. CDR3 amino acids: CASKLQGDTEAFF. The CDR3, as DNA: TGCGCCAGCAAGCTTCAGGGCGACACTGAAGCTTTCTTT.

This sequence joins TRBV27 and TRBJ2-5; 9 bases align to TRBD1. V gave up 5 bases and J gave up 2 bases; unmatched junction bases: 12. Germline CDR1 is MNHEY and CDR2 is SMNVEV (reference sequence). This CDR3 has 17 amino acids. This chain's CDR3 is CASSADDPGQGQETQYF. DNA of the CDR3: TGTGCCAGCAGTGCAGATGACCCGGGACAGGGACAAGAGACCCAGTACTTC.

The chain combines TRBV27 with TRBJ2-1; 8 nucleotides align to TRBD2. With V trimmed by 3 bases and J by 2 bases, 15 bases remained unmatched. Germline V gene sequence: CDR1 MNHEY, CDR2 SMNVEV (reference sequence). The CDR3 sequence is 19 residues long. This CDR3 is CASSFYLAGTLTPYNEQFF. The DNA of the CDR3 is TGTGCCAGCAGTTTCTATCTAGCGGGTACCCTAACCCCCTACAATGAGCAGTTCTTC.

This sequence joins TRBV27 and TRBJ2-7; 8 bases match TRBD1. Germline assignment: CDR1 MNHEY and CDR2 SMNVEV (reference sequence). Losses at the gene ends were 10 bases for V and 0 bases for J; bases not matched to a gene: 5. This CDR3 region has 13 residues. The CDR3 region is CAKGTGLSYEQYF. CDR3 nucleotides: TGTGCCAAAGGGACAGGACTCTCCTACGAGCAGTACTTC.

This clone has only a few counts. The chain links TRBV6-6 to TRBJ1-5; tentatively, D is TRBD1 (6 bases). V dropped 6 bases and J dropped 4 bases, with 19 bases sitting between them. Looked up from germline, CDR1 is MNHNY and CDR2 is SVGAGI (reference sequence). This CDR3 has 16 amino acids. CDR3 DNA: TGTGCCAGCAGCAAAAGGACAGTGGGGATGAATCAGCCCCAGCATTTT. This translates into CASSKRTVGMNQPQHF.

This clone was seen a few times. V and J are TRBV5-1 and TRBJ2-7; 11 positions agree with TRBD2. Germline values: CDR1 SGHRS, CDR2 YFSETQ. This CDR3 has 16 amino acids. After removal of 3 bases from V and 4 bases from J, the junction contained 9 bases not matched to a gene. The CDR3 loop is CASSWATSGSTYEQYF. DNA of the CDR3: TGCGCCAGCAGCTGGGCAACTAGCGGGAGTACGTACGAGCAGTACTTC. The full variable domain, its missing parts supplied by reference TRBV5-1 and TRBJ2-7, is KAGVTQTPRYLIKTRGQQVTLSCSPISGHRSVSWYQQTPGQGLQFLFEYFSETQRNKGNFPGRFSGRQFSNSRSEMNVSTLELGDSALYLCASSWATSGSTYEQYFGPGTRLTVT.

The CDR3 DNA sequence: TGTGCCATCAGTGAGTCTGGACAGCCGAATCAGCCCCAGCATTTT. Amino acids: CAISESGQPNQPQHF. The rearrangement links TRBV10-3 to TRBJ1-5; D may be TRBD1 (6 bases). The germline CDR1 and CDR2 sequences are ENHRY and SYGVKD. V dropped 0 bases and J dropped 4 bases, with 10 bases sitting between them. This CDR3 has 15 residues.

This sequence joins TRBV5-1 and TRBJ2-2; 8 nucleotides agree with TRBD2. Germline CDR1 reads SGHRS; CDR2 reads YFSETQ. Unmatched junction bases numbered 12, after V lost 3 bases and J lost 5 bases. The CDR3 runs 17 residues. Written as DNA, the CDR3 is TGCGCCAGCAGCTGGGGGCTGGGACTAGTTACGACCGGGGAGCTGTTTTTT. The encoded protein is CASSWGLGLVTTGELFF.

V gene TRBV21-1 combines with J gene TRBJ2-7; the D segment call TRBD1 is taken from the table without a DNA check. TRBV21-1 represents a pseudogene. There are 15 residues in the CDR3. CDR3 loop: CASSEPGQRTYEQYF. The CDR3 nucleotides are TGTGCCAGCAGCGAGCCGGGACAGCGGACTTACGAGCAGTACTTC.

The chain is built from TRBV3-1 (or the pseudogene TRBV3-2) and TRBJ1-1; D gene ambiguous. Germline V CDR1 and CDR2: LGHDT, YNNKEL (reference sequence). The germline V and J ends were trimmed by 0 bases and 8 bases, with 7 bases remaining between them. This CDR3 spans 12 amino acids. CDR3 region: CASSQDASEAFF. In nucleotides, the CDR3 is TGTGCCAGCAGCCAAGATGCGTCGGAAGCTTTCTTT.

This sequence joins TRBV5-6 and TRBJ1-5; no reliable D call. V was cut by 4 bases and J by 7 bases, with 12 bases left in between. CDR1 SGHDT and CDR2 YYEEEE come from the germline V gene. CDR3 length: 13 residues. The CDR3 bases are TGTGCCAGCAGCCTAACTGGGCGGCAGCCCCAGCATTTT. Translation gives CASSLTGRQPQHF.